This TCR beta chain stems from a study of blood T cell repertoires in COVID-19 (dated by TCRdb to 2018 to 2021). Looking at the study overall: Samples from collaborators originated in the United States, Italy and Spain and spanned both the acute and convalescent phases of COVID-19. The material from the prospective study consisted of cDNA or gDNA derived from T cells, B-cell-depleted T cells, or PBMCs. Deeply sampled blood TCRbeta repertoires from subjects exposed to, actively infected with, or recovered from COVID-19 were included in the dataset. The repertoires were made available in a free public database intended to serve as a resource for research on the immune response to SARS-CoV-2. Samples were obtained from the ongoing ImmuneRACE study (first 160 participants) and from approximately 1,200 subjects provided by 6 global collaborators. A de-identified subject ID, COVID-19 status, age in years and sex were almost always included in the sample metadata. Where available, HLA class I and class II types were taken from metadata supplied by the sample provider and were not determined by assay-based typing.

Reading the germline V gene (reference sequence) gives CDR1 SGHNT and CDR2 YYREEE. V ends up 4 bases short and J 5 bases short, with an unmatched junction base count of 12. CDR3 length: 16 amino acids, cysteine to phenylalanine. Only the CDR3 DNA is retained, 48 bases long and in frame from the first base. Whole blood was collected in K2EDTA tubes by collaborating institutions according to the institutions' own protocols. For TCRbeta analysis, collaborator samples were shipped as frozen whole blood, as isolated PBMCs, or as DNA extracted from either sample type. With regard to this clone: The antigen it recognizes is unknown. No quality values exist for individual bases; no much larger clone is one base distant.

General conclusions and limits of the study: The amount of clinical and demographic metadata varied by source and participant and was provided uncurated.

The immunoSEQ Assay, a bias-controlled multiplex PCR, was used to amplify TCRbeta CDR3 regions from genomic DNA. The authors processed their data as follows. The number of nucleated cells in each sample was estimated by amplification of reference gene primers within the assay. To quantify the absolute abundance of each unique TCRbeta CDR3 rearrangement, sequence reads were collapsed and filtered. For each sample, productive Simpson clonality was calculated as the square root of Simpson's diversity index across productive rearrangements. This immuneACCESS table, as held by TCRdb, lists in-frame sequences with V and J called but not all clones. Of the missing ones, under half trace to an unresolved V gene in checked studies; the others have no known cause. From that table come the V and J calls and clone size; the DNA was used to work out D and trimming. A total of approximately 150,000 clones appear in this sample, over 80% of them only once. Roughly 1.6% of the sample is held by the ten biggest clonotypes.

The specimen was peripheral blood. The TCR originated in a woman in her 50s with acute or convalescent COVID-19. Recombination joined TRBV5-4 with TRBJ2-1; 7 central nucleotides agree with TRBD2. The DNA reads TGTGCCAGCAGCGCCGGGGGGACCCGGCTAAACAATGAGCAGTTCTTC. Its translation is CASSAGGTRLNNEQFF.